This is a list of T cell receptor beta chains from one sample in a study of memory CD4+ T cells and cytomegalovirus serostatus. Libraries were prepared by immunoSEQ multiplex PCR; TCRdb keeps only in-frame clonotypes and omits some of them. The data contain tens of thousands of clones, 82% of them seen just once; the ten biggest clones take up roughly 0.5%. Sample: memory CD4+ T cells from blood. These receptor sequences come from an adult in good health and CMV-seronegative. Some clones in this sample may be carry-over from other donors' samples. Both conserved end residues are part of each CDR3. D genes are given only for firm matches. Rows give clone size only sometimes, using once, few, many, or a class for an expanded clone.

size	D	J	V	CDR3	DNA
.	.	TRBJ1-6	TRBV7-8	CASSLTGGNNSPLHF	TGTGCCAGCAGCTTAACTGGGGGGAATAATTCACCCCTCCACTTT
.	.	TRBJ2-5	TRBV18	CASCSSGQSETQYF	TGTGCCAGCTGTTCCTCAGGCCAATCAGAGACCCAGTACTTC
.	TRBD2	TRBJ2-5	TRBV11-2	CASSIRGLAGVGTQYF	TGTGCCAGCAGCATCCGGGGACTAGCGGGAGTAGGGACCCAGTACTTC
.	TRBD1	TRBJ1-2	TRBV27	CASSPQTGPYGYTF	TGTGCCAGCAGTCCCCAGACAGGGCCCTATGGCTACACCTTC
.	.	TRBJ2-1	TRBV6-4	CASSDSAVSYNEQFF	TGTGCCAGCAGTGACTCGGCGGTCTCCTACAATGAGCAGTTCTTC
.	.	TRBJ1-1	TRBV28	CASSRRQGMNTEAFF	TGTGCCAGCAGCCGACGGCAGGGGATGAACACTGAAGCTTTCTTT
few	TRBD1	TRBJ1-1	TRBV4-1	CASSQGWRGRTEAFF	TGCGCCAGCAGCCAAGGCTGGAGGGGGCGCACTGAAGCTTTCTTT
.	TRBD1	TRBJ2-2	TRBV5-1	CASSAGTGGWNTGELFF	TGCGCCAGCAGCGCCGGGACAGGGGGGTGGAACACCGGGGAGCTGTTTTTT
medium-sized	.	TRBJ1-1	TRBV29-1	CSVEVGRGRTEAFF	TGCAGCGTTGAAGTCGGCCGGGGGCGCACTGAAGCTTTCTTT
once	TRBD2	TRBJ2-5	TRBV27	CASSLRPMVAGTVETQYF	TGTGCCAGCAGTTTACGTCCCATGGTAGCGGGAACCGTGGAGACCCAGTACTTC
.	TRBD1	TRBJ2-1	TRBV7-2	CASSFRTGLTHNEQFF	TGTGCCAGCAGCTTTAGGACAGGTCTTACTCACAATGAGCAGTTCTTC
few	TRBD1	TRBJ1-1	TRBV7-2	CASNSHRGGTEAFF	TGTGCCAGCAACTCGCACAGGGGAGGGACTGAAGCTTTCTTT
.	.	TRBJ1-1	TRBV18	CASSPWVGDTEAFF	TGTGCCAGCTCACCATGGGTAGGGGATACTGAAGCTTTCTTT
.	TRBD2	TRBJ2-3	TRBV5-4	CASSWGSGLSTDTQYF	TGTGCCAGCAGTTGGGGTAGCGGGCTGAGCACAGATACGCAGTATTTT
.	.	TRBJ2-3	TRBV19	CAIASTGRSTDTQYF	TGTGCCATCGCGTCAACCGGACGAAGCACAGATACGCAGTATTTT
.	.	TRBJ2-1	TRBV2	CASSESQGGGNEQFF	TGTGCCAGCAGTGAAAGCCAGGGGGGAGGCAATGAGCAGTTCTTC
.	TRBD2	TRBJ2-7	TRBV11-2	CASSLARTSAYEQYF	TGTGCCAGCAGCTTAGCTCGGACTAGCGCCTACGAGCAGTACTTC
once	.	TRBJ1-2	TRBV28	CASSYKYYGYTF	TGTGCCAGCAGTTACAAGTACTATGGCTACACCTTC
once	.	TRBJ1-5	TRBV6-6	CASRRETGGNQPQHF	TGTGCCAGCAGACGAGAGACAGGAGGCAATCAGCCCCAGCATTTT
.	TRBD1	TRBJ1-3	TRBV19	CASSTGQTLSGNTIYF	TGTGCCAGTAGCACGGGACAGACCCTCTCTGGAAACACCATATATTTT
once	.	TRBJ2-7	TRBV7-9	CASSLPPPGYEQYF	TGTGCCAGCAGCTTACCCCCCCCGGGCTACGAGCAGTACTTC
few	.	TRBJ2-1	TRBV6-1	CASIGNYNEQFF	TGTGCCAGCATAGGCAACTACAATGAGCAGTTCTTC
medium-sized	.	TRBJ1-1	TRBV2	CASNIGGGTEAFF	TGTGCCAGCAATATCGGGGGAGGCACTGAAGCTTTCTTT
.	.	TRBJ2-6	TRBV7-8	CASSTGRGSGANVLTF	TGTGCCAGCAGCACGGGACGGGGGTCTGGGGCCAACGTCCTGACTTTC
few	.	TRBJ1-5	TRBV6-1	CASSEDRRPQPQHF	TGTGCCAGCAGTGAAGATCGACGTCCTCAGCCCCAGCATTTT
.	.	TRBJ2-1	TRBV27	CASSYLLSSYNEQFF	TGTGCCAGCAGTTACCTCCTCAGCTCCTACAATGAGCAGTTCTTC
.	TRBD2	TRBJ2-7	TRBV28	CASSFSGRGIYEQYF	TGTGCCAGCAGTTTTAGCGGGAGGGGAATCTACGAGCAGTACTTC
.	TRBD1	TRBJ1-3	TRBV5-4	CASSSRQGNTIYF	TGTGCCAGCAGCTCCCGACAGGGGAACACCATATATTTT
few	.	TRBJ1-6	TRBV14	CASSQEGNSPLHF	TGTGCCAGCAGCCAAGAAGGGAATTCACCCCTCCACTTT
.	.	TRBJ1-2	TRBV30	CAWSVQGGPGYGYTF	TGTGCCTGGAGTGTACAAGGGGGTCCAGGCTATGGCTACACCTTC
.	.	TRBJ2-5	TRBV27	CAQREPETQYF	TGTGCCCAGAGAGAACCGGAGACCCAGTACTTC
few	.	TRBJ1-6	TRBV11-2	CASSFEGTSNSPLHF	TGTGCCAGCAGCTTTGAGGGGACTTCGAATTCACCCCTCCACTTT
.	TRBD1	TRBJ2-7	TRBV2	CASKGQPYEQYF	TGTGCCAGCAAGGGACAGCCCTACGAGCAGTACTTC
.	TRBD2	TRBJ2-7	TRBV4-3	CASSQEEWTSATYEQYF	TGCGCCAGCAGCCAAGAAGAATGGACTAGCGCGACCTACGAGCAGTACTTC
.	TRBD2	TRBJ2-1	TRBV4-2	CASSPTTSTNEQFF	TGTGCCAGCAGCCCTACGACTAGCACCAATGAGCAGTTCTTC
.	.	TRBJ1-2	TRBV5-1	CASSLVGGNYGYTF	TGCGCCAGCAGCTTGGTCGGGGGTAACTATGGCTACACCTTC
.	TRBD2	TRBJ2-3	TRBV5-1	CAIPLAGGPTDTQYF	TGCGCCATCCCCTTAGCGGGAGGGCCCACAGATACGCAGTATTTT
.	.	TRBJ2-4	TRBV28	CASSSKNIQYF	TGTGCCAGCAGCTCCAAAAACATTCAGTACTTC
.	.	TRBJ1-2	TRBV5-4	CASSLDGEGYTF	TGTGCCAGCAGCTTGGATGGGGAAGGCTACACCTTC
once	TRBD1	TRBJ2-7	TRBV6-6	CASSPRQGAAYEQYF	TGCGCCAGCAGTCCCAGACAGGGGGCTGCCTACGAGCAGTACTTC
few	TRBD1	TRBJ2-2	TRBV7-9	CASRRDRQTGELFF	TGTGCCAGCAGGAGGGACAGGCAGACCGGGGAGCTGTTTTTT
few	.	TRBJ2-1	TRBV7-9	CASSDSSSDEQFF	TGTGCCAGCAGCGACTCTTCCTCCGATGAGCAGTTCTTC
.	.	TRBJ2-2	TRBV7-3	CASSFRTGELFF	TGTGCCAGCAGCTTCCGGACCGGGGAGCTGTTTTTT
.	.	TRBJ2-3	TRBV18	CASRGGDTQYF	TGTGCCAGCAGGGGTGGAGATACGCAGTATTTT
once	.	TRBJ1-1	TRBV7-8	CASSIGDRMNTEAFF	TGTGCCAGCAGCATAGGGGATCGTATGAACACTGAAGCTTTCTTT
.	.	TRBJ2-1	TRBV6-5	CASSYSGNEQFF	TGTGCCAGCAGTTACAGTGGCAATGAGCAGTTCTTC
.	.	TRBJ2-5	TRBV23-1	CASRGLCQETQYF	TGCGCCAGCAGAGGGTTGTGTCAAGAGACCCAGTACTTC
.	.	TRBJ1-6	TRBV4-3	CASSQVASRDSPLHF	TGCGCCAGCAGCCAAGTGGCGTCAAGGGATTCACCCCTCCACTTT
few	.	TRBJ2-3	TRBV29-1	CSVHRGTDTQYF	TGCAGCGTTCATAGGGGCACAGATACGCAGTATTTT
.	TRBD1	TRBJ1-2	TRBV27	CASSLGAGQSYGYTF	TGTGCCAGCAGTTTAGGGGCGGGACAGTCCTATGGCTACACCTTC
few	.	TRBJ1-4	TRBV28	CASKGVSKDEKLFF	TGTGCCAGCAAGGGGGTTTCAAAGGACGAAAAACTGTTTTTT
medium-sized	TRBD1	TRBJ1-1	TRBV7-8	CASSFTGTAFDTEAFF	TGTGCCAGCAGCTTTACGGGGACAGCCTTCGACACTGAAGCTTTCTTT
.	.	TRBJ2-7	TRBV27	CASSLVVGADYEQYF	TGTGCCAGCAGTTTGGTTGTTGGGGCCGACTACGAGCAGTACTTC
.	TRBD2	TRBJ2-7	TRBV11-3	CASPPWGEGQYF	TGTGCCAGCCCCCCTTGGGGGGAGGGGCAGTACTTC
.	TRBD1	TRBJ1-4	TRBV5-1	CASSLTGVTNEKLFF	TGCGCCAGCAGCTTGACAGGGGTGACTAATGAAAAACTGTTTTTT
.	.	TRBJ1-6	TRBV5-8	CASSAERRSPLHF	TGTGCCAGCAGCGCGGAGAGGAGATCACCCCTCCACTTT
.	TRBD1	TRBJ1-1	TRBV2	CASSEDRGRTEAFF	TGTGCCAGCAGTGAAGACAGGGGGCGCACTGAAGCTTTCTTT